This T cell receptor beta chain stems from a study of regulatory T cells in long-lasting Graves disease (dated by TCRdb to 2020 to 2023). About the full investigation: To count as having persistent Graves' disease, a patient had to have received antithyroid drug treatment for over 5 years with TSH receptor autoantibodies remaining persistently positive. Persistent Graves' disease patients were compared with newly diagnosed Graves' disease patients by peripheral blood TCR sequencing and RNA sequencing. The study took place in China and was registered as a clinical trial. TCR sequencing covered some 13 persistent and some 20 newly diagnosed Graves' disease patients, some 33 samples in total. On average, persistent Graves' disease patients in the clinical cohort had been on antithyroid drugs for about 9.3 years. Broad study findings and their caveats: Compared with newly diagnosed patients, patients with persistent Graves' disease had lower TCR Shannon entropy and fewer highly expanded clones, which suggests clonal expansion. The authors noted that the small sample size was a limitation that may lower accuracy. TRBV28, TRBJ1-2 and TRBJ2-5 were preferentially used in persistent disease, while TRBV20-1 and TRBJ2-1 were favored in newly diagnosed disease. Sequencing and analysis were restricted to the TCR beta chain. The study examined only peripheral blood because the primary lesion, thyroid tissue, could not be accessed. A larger number of public clonotypes was shared among persistent patients (around 2,500) than among newly diagnosed patients (more than 850).

As for this clonotype: It lacks a known antigen. Qualities for individual bases were not recorded, and no much larger clone is one base off.

CDR1 and CDR2, looked up from the germline V gene, are SGHRS and YFSETQ. Measured from the cysteine to the phenylalanine, the CDR3 is 15 residues long. The sequence is cut down to CDR3 DNA, 45 bases in frame from base 1. V loses 1 base, J loses 1 base, and the germline ends lie 12 bases apart. The time point label corresponds to: persistent/refractory GD, antithyroid drugs over 5 years with positive TRAb. For both TCR sequencing and RNA sequencing, RNA was extracted from PBMCs using TRIzol. Graves' disease was diagnosed according to American Thyroid Association guidelines. Recruitment of patients was carried out at an endocrinology department in Xi'an, China. Each patient gave about 9.1 milliliters of peripheral blood, collected in an EDTA anticoagulant tube. Ficoll Paque Plus density gradient separation was used to isolate PBMCs, and no additional T cell sorting was done. An Agilent 2100 Bioanalyzer and agarose gel were used to check RNA quality, and a NanoDrop 2000 was used to measure RNA concentration.

Receptor libraries were prepared by multiplex PCR. Sequencing relied on an Illumina HiSeq 4000. To build TCR beta libraries, CDR3 regions were amplified by Arm-PCR using iRepertoire HTBI primers. Before sequencing, the PCR products underwent gel purification. The study's processing was this. A total of 62 TRBV and 14 TRBJ segments were identified across samples and were used for gene usage analysis of CDR3 amino acid clonotypes. COPE and FqMerger were used to merge the filtered high-quality paired reads into contigs. Contigs were aligned with BLAST to IMGT TRBV, TRBD and TRBJ reference genes, and CDR3 was defined per IMGT. Clonotypes above 0.1% frequency were classified as highly expanded clones. Shannon entropy served as the measure of repertoire diversity, while the Gini coefficient captured V-J evenness. A clonotype was considered public if more than one individual shared it. The public sequencing data were trimmed at Q25 with fastp and processed into clonotypes with MiXCR by TCRdb, which kept only in-frame beta chains. Each record represents a unique CDR3 protein, reported with the most common genes and DNA among its rows. TCRdb's processing, not the study's, gives the V and J calls here. The sample table lists 400,000 to 500,000 distinct CDR3 sequences, approximately 23% of them with a count of one. Jointly, the top ten make up around 14% of the sample.

This sequence uses TRBV5-1 and TRBJ2-7; the D gene cannot be named for sure. This specimen consisted of peripheral blood mononuclear cells (PBMCs), obtained when the disease was refractory, from a patient treated with antithyroid drugs. This clonotype was obtained from a female donor with Graves disease. The DNA reads TGCGCCAGCAGCTTGACTGAGTTCCATTCCTACGAGCAGTACTTC. Translated, this is CASSLTEFHSYEQYF.